This T cell receptor (beta chain) was sequenced during a study of T cell clonality in common variable immunodeficiency. Libraries were prepared by immunoSEQ multiplex PCR; TCRdb keeps only in-frame clonotypes and omits some of them. The sample gives some 12,000 clones, none seen only once, and the top ten clones hold approximately 7%. Concerning this clone: Its specificity is not known. The read ends 3 residues early relative to the CDR3; the germline J gene fills the gap.

Most patients and controls had Caucasian heritage. Each donor provided roughly 5 to 8 ml of heparinized whole blood. Findings and caveats of the study: Compared with controls, CVID subjects had fewer shared TCRbeta clones. In common variable immunodeficiency, TCR beta chains reportedly carried fewer deletions and N-nucleotide insertions.

This CDR3 has 16 amino acids. Germline CDR1 reads LNHDA; CDR2 reads SQIVND (reference sequence). After removal of 0 bases from V and 3 bases from J, the junction contained 6 bases not matched to a gene. The V call is TRBV19, the J call TRBJ2-7; the match to TRBD1 covers 9 bases. The sequence was obtained from a human donor with common variable immunodeficiency. The sequenced sample was peripheral blood mononuclear cells. This CDR3 reads CASSIDLADRGYEQYF. The part of the CDR3 DNA that was read is TGTGCCAGTAGTATAGATCTTGCGGACAGGGGCTACGAG.